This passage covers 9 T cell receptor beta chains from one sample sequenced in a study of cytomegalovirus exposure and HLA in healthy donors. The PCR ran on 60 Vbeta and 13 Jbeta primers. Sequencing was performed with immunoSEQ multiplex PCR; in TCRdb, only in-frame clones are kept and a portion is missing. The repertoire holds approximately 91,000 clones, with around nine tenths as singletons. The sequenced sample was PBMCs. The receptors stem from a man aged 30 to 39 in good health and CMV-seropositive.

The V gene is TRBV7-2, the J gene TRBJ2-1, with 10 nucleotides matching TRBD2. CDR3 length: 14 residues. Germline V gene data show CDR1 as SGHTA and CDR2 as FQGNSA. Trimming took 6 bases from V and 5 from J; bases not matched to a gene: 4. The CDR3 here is CASSQREGDNEQFF. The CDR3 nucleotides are TGTGCCAGCAGTCAGCGGGAGGGGGACAATGAGCAGTTCTTC.

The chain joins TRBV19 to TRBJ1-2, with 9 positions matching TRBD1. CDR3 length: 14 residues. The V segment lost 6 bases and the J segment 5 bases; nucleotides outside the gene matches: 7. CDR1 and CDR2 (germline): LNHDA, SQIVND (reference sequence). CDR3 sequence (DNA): TGTGCCAGTAGCCCTACGGGACAGGGTTATGGCTACACCTTC. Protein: CASSPTGQGYGYTF.

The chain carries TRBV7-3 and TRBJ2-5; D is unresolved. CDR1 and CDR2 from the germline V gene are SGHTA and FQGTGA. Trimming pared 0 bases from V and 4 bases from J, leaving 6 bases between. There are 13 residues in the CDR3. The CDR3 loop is CASSLTHRETQYF. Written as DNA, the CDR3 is TGTGCCAGCAGCTTAACGCACAGAGAGACCCAGTACTTC.

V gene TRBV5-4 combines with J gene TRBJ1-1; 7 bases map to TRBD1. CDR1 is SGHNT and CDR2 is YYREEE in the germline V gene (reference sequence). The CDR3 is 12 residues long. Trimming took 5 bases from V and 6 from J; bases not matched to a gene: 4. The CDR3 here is CASSRQGAEAFF. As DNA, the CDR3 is TGTGCCAGCAGTCGACAGGGAGCTGAAGCTTTCTTT. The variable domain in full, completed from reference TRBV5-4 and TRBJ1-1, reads ETGVTQSPTHLIKTRGQQVTLRCSSQSGHNTVSWYQQALGQGPQFIFQYYREEENGRGNFPPRFSGLQFPNYSSELNVNALELDDSALYLCASSRQGAEAFFGQGTRLTVV.

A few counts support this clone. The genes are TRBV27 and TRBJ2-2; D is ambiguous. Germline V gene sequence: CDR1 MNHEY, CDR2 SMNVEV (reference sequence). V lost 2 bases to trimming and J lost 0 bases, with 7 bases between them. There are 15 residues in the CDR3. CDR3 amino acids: CASSLPSPNTGELFF. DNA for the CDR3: TGTGCCAGCAGTTTACCTTCCCCGAACACCGGGGAGCTGTTTTTT.

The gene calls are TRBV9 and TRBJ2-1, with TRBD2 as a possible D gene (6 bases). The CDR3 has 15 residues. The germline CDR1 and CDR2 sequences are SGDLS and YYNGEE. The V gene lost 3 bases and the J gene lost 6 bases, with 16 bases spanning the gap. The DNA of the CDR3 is TGTGCCAGCAGCGCTTGGGGGGTCGTCGGCAATGAGCAGTTCTTC. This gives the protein CASSAWGVVGNEQFF.

This CDR3 is CASSLRKFDPRWETQYF. The CDR3 bases are TGCGCCAGCAGCTTAAGAAAATTCGATCCCCGGTGGGAGACCCAGTACTTC. The genes are TRBV5-1 and TRBJ2-5; no clear D. V gave up 2 bases and J gave up 5 bases, with 22 bases separating them. The germline V gene encodes CDR1 SGHRS and CDR2 YFSETQ. This CDR3 comprises 17 residues.

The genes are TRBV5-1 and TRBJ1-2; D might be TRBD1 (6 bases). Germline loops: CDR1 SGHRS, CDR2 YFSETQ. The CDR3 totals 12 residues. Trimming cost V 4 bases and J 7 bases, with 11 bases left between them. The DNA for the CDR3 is TGCGCCAGCAGCACACAGGGACGTGGCTACACCTTC. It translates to CASSTQGRGYTF.

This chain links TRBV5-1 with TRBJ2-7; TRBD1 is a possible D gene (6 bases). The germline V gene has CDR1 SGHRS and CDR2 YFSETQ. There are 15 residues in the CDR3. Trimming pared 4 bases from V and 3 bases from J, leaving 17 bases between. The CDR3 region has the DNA TGCGCCAGCAGCCTCGGTATAGACAGGAGCTACGAGCAGTACTTC. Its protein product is CASSLGIDRSYEQYF.